This TCR beta chain originates from a study of blood T cell repertoires in COVID-19. The protocol was immunoSEQ multiplex PCR, while the TCRdb copy is restricted to in-frame clones and leaves out a portion. Found here are some 530,000 clones, 88% of them singletons; the top ten hold 8.3%. CDR1 is SGHNT and CDR2 is YYREEE in the germline V gene (reference sequence). V shed 10 bases, J shed 4 bases, and the junction held 8 bases outside the gene matches. The CDR3 consists of 14 residues. The source material was PBMCs or T cells enriched from blood (not recorded which). This chain links TRBV5-4 with TRBJ2-6; TRBD1 matches 7 bases. The sequence derives from an older woman who had recovered from COVID-19. Here the CDR3 reads CAAGTASGANVLTF. As DNA, the CDR3 is TGTGCCGCCGGGACAGCGTCCGGGGCCAACGTCCTGACTTTC. The complete variable domain, with remaining parts taken from reference TRBV5-4 and TRBJ2-6, reads ETGVTQSPTHLIKTRGQQVTLRCSSQSGHNTVSWYQQALGQGPQFIFQYYREEENGRGNFPPRFSGLQFPNYSSELNVNALELDDSALYLCAAGTASGANVLTFGAGSRLTVL.